Listed below are T cell receptor beta chains from one sample, sequenced in a study of blood T cell repertoires in COVID-19. Sequencing was performed with immunoSEQ multiplex PCR; in TCRdb, only in-frame clones are kept and a portion is missing. The sample yields some 65,000 clones, 70% to 90% seen once. The sample was peripheral blood. Receptor source: a woman of 80 years or more with active COVID-19. CDR3s include the opening cysteine and the closing phenylalanine or tryptophan. A D gene is named only where the DNA matches it firmly. Rows may omit the clone size; those that give it use once, few, many or a size class.

TGTGCCAGCAGCTCCCGAGCGACCCAGTACTTC,CASSSRATQYF,.,TRBV5-6,.,TRBJ2-5
TGTGCCACCAGTGACTCGGAGGGACGGGACTACAATGAGCAGTTCTTC,CATSDSEGRDYNEQFF,.,TRBV24-1,.,TRBJ2-1
TGTGCCAGCAGCAAAAGGGGGACCAAAAACATTCAGTACTTC,CASSKRGTKNIQYF,.,TRBV6-2/TRBV6-3,once,TRBJ2-4
TGTGCCAGCAGTTGGGAGGGGGGGGCTAGCACAGATACGCAGTATTTT,CASSWEGGASTDTQYF,.,TRBV6-6,.,TRBJ2-3
TGTGCCACCAGCAGACAGACAGGGATCCAAGAGACCCAGTACTTC,CATSRQTGIQETQYF,TRBD1,TRBV15,.,TRBJ2-5
TGCGCCAGCAGCTTCGGACTAGCGGGGGGTTACTACAATGAGCAGTTCTTC,CASSFGLAGGYYNEQFF,TRBD2,TRBV5-1,.,TRBJ2-1
TGTGCCAGTAGCCTTAGGGGTAGCGGGGGGTCCAAGGCAGATACGCAGTATTTT,CASSLRGSGGSKADTQYF,TRBD2,TRBV19,.,TRBJ2-3
TGTGCCAGCAGCCCCCAAGGGGGAGGGTACACTGAAGCTTTCTTT,CASSPQGGGYTEAFF,.,TRBV7-3,.,TRBJ1-1
TGTGCCAGCCGATCTGGGACAGTGGGAAATTCACCCCTCCACTTT,CASRSGTVGNSPLHF,TRBD1,TRBV27,few,TRBJ1-6
TGCGCCAGCAGCTTGGCGGAGACCCAGTACTTC,CASSLAETQYF,.,TRBV5-1,.,TRBJ2-5
TGTGCCAGCATTAGGTGGGGCCTCACAGATACGCAGTATTTT,CASIRWGLTDTQYF,.,TRBV27,.,TRBJ2-3
TGTGCCAGCTCACCACCAAATGCGGGGGCCACAGATACGCAGTATTTT,CASSPPNAGATDTQYF,.,TRBV18,.,TRBJ2-3
TGTGCCAGCAGCCCTTCGGGCGGGGGCCCGGGCACCGGGGAGCTGTTTTTT,CASSPSGGGPGTGELFF,.,TRBV11-3,.,TRBJ2-2
TGTGCCAGCGGTCGAAGATTTAGCGGGGGGAATGAGCAGTTCTTC,CASGRRFSGGNEQFF,TRBD2,TRBV5-6,.,TRBJ2-1
TGTGCCAGTAGTATTGGTCAGGGCGCGCAGTATTTT,CASSIGQGAQYF,.,TRBV19,once,TRBJ2-3
TGCGCCAGCAGCGTTCCGGGACTACAAGAGACCCAGTACTTC,CASSVPGLQETQYF,TRBD2,TRBV5-1,.,TRBJ2-5
TGTGCCAGCGGGGAGAGTGTAGATACGCAGTATTTT,CASGESVDTQYF,.,TRBV2,.,TRBJ2-3
TGTGCCAGCAGCTACCGATGGGACTTGGGGCACTACGAGCAGTACTTC,CASSYRWDLGHYEQYF,.,TRBV5-5,.,TRBJ2-7
TGTGCCAGCAGTGTTTTGGACAGCAACACTGAAGCTTTCTTT,CASSVLDSNTEAFF,.,TRBV2,.,TRBJ1-1
TGTGCCAGCTCAAGGACAGGGGGGGACACTGAAGCTTTCTTT,CASSRTGGDTEAFF,TRBD1,TRBV18,.,TRBJ1-1
TGTGCCAGAAGCTCCAGCCCGGGACAGGGAAACAATGAGCAGTTCTTC,CARSSSPGQGNNEQFF,TRBD1,TRBV5-3,.,TRBJ2-1
TGTGCCAGCTCACGGGACAGGGATGGAGCTTTCTTT,CASSRDRDGAFF,TRBD1,TRBV18,.,TRBJ1-1
TGTGCCAGCAGTCTACGTGAGGATTACGAGCAGTACTTC,CASSLREDYEQYF,.,TRBV6-5,.,TRBJ2-7
TGTGCCAGCAGCTTACTCGCGGGGGGCTCCAGCTCCTACAATGAGCAGTTCTTC,CASSLLAGGSSSYNEQFF,TRBD2,TRBV7-3,.,TRBJ2-1
TGTGCCAGCAGCTTAGGGCGGGGGGGCCTAAGTGAGCAGTTCTTC,CASSLGRGGLSEQFF,TRBD2,TRBV7-9,.,TRBJ2-1
TGTGCCAGCAGGGCTTGGGCGAATAATTCACCCCTCCACTTT,CASRAWANNSPLHF,.,TRBV6-5,.,TRBJ1-6
TGTGCCAGCAGCCAAGCCGTCCAGGAAGAGACCCAGTACTTC,CASSQAVQEETQYF,.,TRBV4-2,.,TRBJ2-5
TGTGCCAGCAGTTTGGGCGGGACAGGGGGCGACGAGCAGTACTTC,CASSLGGTGGDEQYF,TRBD1,TRBV28,.,TRBJ2-7
TGTGCCACCAGTGATTTGCACCCAGCGGGGGCCCTCTCCTACAATGAGCAGTTCTTC,CATSDLHPAGALSYNEQFF,TRBD2,TRBV24-1,.,TRBJ2-1
TGCGCCAGCAGCTTGGTCGGGACTAGCGTATATGAGCAGTTCTTC,CASSLVGTSVYEQFF,TRBD2,TRBV5-1,.,TRBJ2-1
TGTGCCACCAGTGATTATGGAGGGGAAGCTTTCTTT,CATSDYGGEAFF,.,TRBV24-1,once,TRBJ1-1
TGTGCCAGCAGTCAATTGACGGACAGGGTGAGTCAGCCCCAGCATTTT,CASSQLTDRVSQPQHF,TRBD1,TRBV3-1/TRBV3-2,.,TRBJ1-5
TGTGCCAGCAGTGAAGGAAGAGTAACAGGGGGATTATATGGCTACACCTTC,CASSEGRVTGGLYGYTF,TRBD1,TRBV6-1,few,TRBJ1-2
TGTGCCAGCAGTTCCCTAGGGACATCCAACACTGAAGCTTTCTTT,CASSSLGTSNTEAFF,.,TRBV28,.,TRBJ1-1
TGCGCCAGCAGCCAAGTCTTGGCTAGCGGGGGAGATACGCAGTATTTT,CASSQVLASGGDTQYF,TRBD2,TRBV4-3,.,TRBJ2-3
TGTGCCAGCAGTTACTCGTTGTGGACAGGGGCGAACACTGAAGCTTTCTTT,CASSYSLWTGANTEAFF,TRBD1,TRBV6-2/TRBV6-3,.,TRBJ1-1
TGTGCCAGCAGCTTAGATCTGTACAGGGGGCTTGCCCTGAATTCACCCCTCCACTTT,CASSLDLYRGLALNSPLHF,TRBD1,TRBV11-3,.,TRBJ1-6
TGCGCCAGCAGCTCCACGTTAGCGGGGGCAACAGATACGCAGTATTTT,CASSSTLAGATDTQYF,TRBD2,TRBV5-1,.,TRBJ2-3
TGCGCCAGCAGCCACACCGACAGGGACCTCACAGATACGCAGTATTTT,CASSHTDRDLTDTQYF,TRBD1,TRBV4-3,once,TRBJ2-3
TGTGCCAGCAGCTCCGACTATGGCTACACCTTC,CASSSDYGYTF,.,TRBV9,.,TRBJ1-2
TGTGCCAGCGTTTTCGGGGCGGGGGATGGCTACACCTTC,CASVFGAGDGYTF,.,TRBV5-6,once,TRBJ1-2
TGTGCCAGCAGTGAATTTACAGGGGGCAACACTGAAGCTTTCTTT,CASSEFTGGNTEAFF,TRBD1,TRBV6-1,.,TRBJ1-1
TGTGCCACCAGCAAAGCGGGGGTGGCCGGGGAGCTGTTTTTT,CATSKAGVAGELFF,TRBD2,TRBV15,.,TRBJ2-2
TGTGCCAGCAGCACGGGGTTTTTTAATTCACCCCTCCACTTT,CASSTGFFNSPLHF,.,TRBV7-2,.,TRBJ1-6
TGTGCCAGCAGTAAACCCCAGGGTGGGGAGCAGTACTTC,CASSKPQGGEQYF,.,TRBV6-5,.,TRBJ2-7